Listed below are T cell receptor beta chains from one sample, sequenced in a study of shared clonotypes between healthy human individuals. Sequenced by immunoSEQ multiplex PCR; TCRdb stores in-frame clones only, minus some. The sample has 530,000 or so clones, 60% to 80% seen once. Sequenced: PBMCs. These receptors all stem from a woman aged 40 to 55 in good health. Some clones in this sample may be carry-over from other donors' samples. Each CDR3 is given with its conserved first and last residue. A D gene is named only where the DNA matches it firmly. For some rows the clone size is stated as once, few or many, or as a class when expanded; others skip it.

j_gene: TRBJ1-2
abundance: NA
d_gene: TRBD1
v_gene: TRBV5-6
CDR3nt: TGTGCCAGCAGCTTGCCCTCAGGGGGCTATGGCTACACCTTC
CDR3aa: CASSLPSGGYGYTF

j_gene: TRBJ2-1
abundance: NA
d_gene: NA
v_gene: TRBV19
CDR3nt: TGTGCCAGTAACCAGGAGTCCTACAATGAGCAGTTCTTC
CDR3aa: CASNQESYNEQFF

j_gene: TRBJ1-4
abundance: NA
d_gene: NA
v_gene: TRBV6-5
CDR3nt: TGTGCCAGCAGGCGCGTCGTAGGGATTAATGAAAAACTGTTTTTT
CDR3aa: CASRRVVGINEKLFF

j_gene: TRBJ2-4
abundance: NA
d_gene: NA
v_gene: TRBV19
CDR3nt: TGTGCCAGTAGTATTGTGGACTCAGCCAAAAACATTCAGTACTTC
CDR3aa: CASSIVDSAKNIQYF

j_gene: TRBJ2-7
abundance: NA
d_gene: NA
v_gene: TRBV2
CDR3nt: TGTGCCAGCAGTCCACAGCCGAGGGTGGTCTACGAGCAGTACTTC
CDR3aa: CASSPQPRVVYEQYF

j_gene: TRBJ1-4
abundance: few
d_gene: NA
v_gene: TRBV28
CDR3nt: TGTGCCAGCAGTTCGGTCCGAATAAATGAAAAACTGTTTTTT
CDR3aa: CASSSVRINEKLFF

j_gene: TRBJ1-5
abundance: NA
d_gene: NA
v_gene: TRBV7-9
CDR3nt: TGTGCCAGCAGCTTGGGAGGGACCAGGGGCGGGCCCCAGCATTTT
CDR3aa: CASSLGGTRGGPQHF

j_gene: TRBJ2-3
abundance: once
d_gene: NA
v_gene: TRBV4-1
CDR3nt: TGCGCCAGCAGCCAAACAGGGCGAACAGATACGCAGTATTTT
CDR3aa: CASSQTGRTDTQYF

j_gene: TRBJ2-7
abundance: NA
d_gene: NA
v_gene: TRBV28
CDR3nt: TGTGCCAGCAGCCAGGTCGTTGGGGGGCGATCCGAGCAGTACTTC
CDR3aa: CASSQVVGGRSEQYF

j_gene: TRBJ2-7
abundance: NA
d_gene: NA
v_gene: TRBV7-9
CDR3nt: TGTGCCAGCAGCAGAGGGCAGGCGGATGTGCAGTACTTC
CDR3aa: CASSRGQADVQYF

j_gene: TRBJ2-7
abundance: NA
d_gene: TRBD1
v_gene: TRBV30
CDR3nt: TGTGCCTGGAGTGGGGGACAGGTAGCCTACGAGCAGTACTTC
CDR3aa: CAWSGGQVAYEQYF

j_gene: TRBJ2-3
abundance: NA
d_gene: NA
v_gene: TRBV7-9
CDR3nt: TGTGCCAGCAGCCTAGAGGTAGATACGCAGTATTTT
CDR3aa: CASSLEVDTQYF

j_gene: TRBJ2-7
abundance: NA
d_gene: TRBD1
v_gene: TRBV7-9
CDR3nt: TGTGCCAGCACGCGACCGGGACAGGGGGCAAAGGATTACGGCGAGCAGTACTTC
CDR3aa: CASTRPGQGAKDYGEQYF

j_gene: TRBJ1-1
abundance: NA
d_gene: TRBD1
v_gene: TRBV18
CDR3nt: TGTGCCAGCTCATTTACACAGGGGGCTGAAGCTTTCTTT
CDR3aa: CASSFTQGAEAFF

j_gene: TRBJ2-2
abundance: NA
d_gene: TRBD2
v_gene: TRBV18
CDR3nt: TGTGCCAGCTCAGGCCGCGGCGGGAGTGGAGCCGGGGAGCTGTTTTTT
CDR3aa: CASSGRGGSGAGELFF

j_gene: TRBJ1-2
abundance: NA
d_gene: NA
v_gene: TRBV2
CDR3nt: TGTGCCAGCAGGGGGACAACGATAGGAGGCTACACCTTC
CDR3aa: CASRGTTIGGYTF

j_gene: TRBJ2-1
abundance: NA
d_gene: TRBD2
v_gene: TRBV10-1
CDR3nt: TGCGCCAGCAGTGAGACGCAGCGGGAATGTGAGCAGTTCTTC
CDR3aa: CASSETQRECEQFF

j_gene: TRBJ2-6
abundance: many
d_gene: NA
v_gene: TRBV4-2
CDR3nt: TGTGCCAGCAGCCAAACGGAGAGCTCTGGGGCCAACGTCCTGACTTTC
CDR3aa: CASSQTESSGANVLTF

j_gene: TRBJ2-2
abundance: NA
d_gene: TRBD2
v_gene: TRBV7-9
CDR3nt: TGTGCCAGCACCACCCCGGGGGGGTACATAACCGGGGAGCTGTTTTTT
CDR3aa: CASTTPGGYITGELFF

j_gene: TRBJ2-1
abundance: NA
d_gene: TRBD2
v_gene: TRBV7-3
CDR3nt: TGTGCCAGCAGCTTAAAACTAGCGGGGACCAATGAGCAGTTCTTC
CDR3aa: CASSLKLAGTNEQFF

j_gene: TRBJ2-3
abundance: NA
d_gene: TRBD2
v_gene: TRBV6-5
CDR3nt: TGTGCCAGCACGGCTAGCGGGAGTCTGACAGATACGCAGTATTTT
CDR3aa: CASTASGSLTDTQYF

j_gene: TRBJ2-7
abundance: NA
d_gene: TRBD2
v_gene: TRBV7-2
CDR3nt: TGTGCCAGCAGCATCACTAGCGGACCTTCGTCCGAGCAGTACTTC
CDR3aa: CASSITSGPSSEQYF

j_gene: TRBJ2-3
abundance: NA
d_gene: TRBD2
v_gene: TRBV11-3
CDR3nt: TGTGCCAGCAGCTTAGGAGCGGGAGCGGCAGATACGCAGTATTTT
CDR3aa: CASSLGAGAADTQYF

j_gene: TRBJ1-6
abundance: NA
d_gene: NA
v_gene: TRBV11-2
CDR3nt: TGTGCCAGCAGCTTAGATGCCCGGGGACCAAGGGCGCCCCTCCACTTT
CDR3aa: CASSLDARGPRAPLHF

j_gene: TRBJ2-1
abundance: NA
d_gene: NA
v_gene: TRBV6-6
CDR3nt: TGTGCCAGCAGCGGGGACCCCAGCACATGGGAGCAGTTCTTC
CDR3aa: CASSGDPSTWEQFF

j_gene: TRBJ2-7
abundance: NA
d_gene: NA
v_gene: TRBV7-9
CDR3nt: TGTGCCAGCAGCTTGCCCTACTACGAGCAGTACTTC
CDR3aa: CASSLPYYEQYF

j_gene: TRBJ2-7
abundance: NA
d_gene: TRBD2
v_gene: TRBV11-2
CDR3nt: TGTGCCAGCAGCGTATCTAGCGGGCAAGGTTACGAGCAGTACTTC
CDR3aa: CASSVSSGQGYEQYF

j_gene: TRBJ1-2
abundance: NA
d_gene: NA
v_gene: TRBV6-1
CDR3nt: TGTGCCAGTGGATCCGGGACACAGCGGTATGGCTACACCTTC
CDR3aa: CASGSGTQRYGYTF

j_gene: TRBJ2-7
abundance: NA
d_gene: NA
v_gene: TRBV5-3
CDR3nt: TGTGCCAGAAGGTCGCCCATTGAGGGGAGCTCCTACGAGCAGTACTTC
CDR3aa: CARRSPIEGSSYEQYF

j_gene: TRBJ2-6
abundance: once
d_gene: NA
v_gene: TRBV28
CDR3nt: TGTGCCAGCGTGCAAGGGGCTGGGGGGGCCAACGTCCTGACTTTC
CDR3aa: CASVQGAGGANVLTF

j_gene: TRBJ2-7
abundance: once
d_gene: NA
v_gene: TRBV6-7
CDR3nt: TGTGCCAGCAGTTACACGATACCGGAATTACTCTACGAGCAGTACTTC
CDR3aa: CASSYTIPELLYEQYF

j_gene: TRBJ1-5
abundance: NA
d_gene: TRBD1
v_gene: TRBV28
CDR3nt: TGTGCCAGCAGTCCCACGACAGGGGATCAGCCCCAGCATTTT
CDR3aa: CASSPTTGDQPQHF

j_gene: TRBJ1-2
abundance: few
d_gene: NA
v_gene: TRBV5-4
CDR3nt: TGTGCCAGCAGCTCACCAAGGGCCTCTGGCTACACCTTC
CDR3aa: CASSSPRASGYTF

j_gene: TRBJ2-2
abundance: NA
d_gene: TRBD2
v_gene: TRBV2
CDR3nt: TGTGCCAGCAGTGAAGCTGGCCTAGCGGGAACCTACAACCTGTTTTTT
CDR3aa: CASSEAGLAGTYNLFF

j_gene: TRBJ2-7
abundance: NA
d_gene: TRBD1
v_gene: TRBV10-3
CDR3nt: TGTGCCATCAGCCGACCAATGGGACAGAGCTCCTACGAGCAGTACTTC
CDR3aa: CAISRPMGQSSYEQYF

j_gene: TRBJ2-2
abundance: NA
d_gene: TRBD1
v_gene: TRBV10-3
CDR3nt: TGTGCCATCAGTGAACAGGGGAGCACCGGGGAGCTGTTTTTT
CDR3aa: CAISEQGSTGELFF

j_gene: TRBJ2-1
abundance: NA
d_gene: TRBD2
v_gene: TRBV10-3
CDR3nt: TGTGCCATCTGGGACTACAACAATGAGCAGTTCTTC
CDR3aa: CAIWDYNNEQFF

j_gene: TRBJ1-4
abundance: few
d_gene: NA
v_gene: TRBV6-5
CDR3nt: TGTGCCAGCGCCGGAGACCGTGGGGAAAAACTGTTTTTT
CDR3aa: CASAGDRGEKLFF

j_gene: TRBJ1-5
abundance: few
d_gene: NA
v_gene: TRBV6-6
CDR3nt: TGTGCCAGCAGTTCTCAGGGCTGGCAGCCCCAGCATTTT
CDR3aa: CASSSQGWQPQHF

j_gene: TRBJ2-6
abundance: few
d_gene: NA
v_gene: TRBV6-4
CDR3nt: TGTGCCAGCAGTGACCCCCTAGCAGACGGGGCCAACGTCCTGACTTTC
CDR3aa: CASSDPLADGANVLTF

j_gene: TRBJ1-1
abundance: NA
d_gene: NA
v_gene: TRBV5-5
CDR3nt: TGTGCCAGCACTGCCGACACTGAAGCTTTCTTT
CDR3aa: CASTADTEAFF

j_gene: TRBJ1-2
abundance: NA
d_gene: NA
v_gene: TRBV11-2
CDR3nt: TGTGCCAGCAGCTTAGTTACAGGGCCTACGCAGGGCTACACCTTC
CDR3aa: CASSLVTGPTQGYTF

j_gene: TRBJ1-3
abundance: NA
d_gene: NA
v_gene: TRBV7-2
CDR3nt: TGTGCCAGCAGCTCGGACGAGACTGGAAACACCATATATTTT
CDR3aa: CASSSDETGNTIYF

j_gene: TRBJ1-1
abundance: NA
d_gene: NA
v_gene: TRBV30
CDR3nt: TGTGCCTGGAGTGTATTCGGGGGGAATGGAATGGGAAGCACTGAAGCTTTCTTT
CDR3aa: CAWSVFGGNGMGSTEAFF

j_gene: TRBJ2-7
abundance: NA
d_gene: NA
v_gene: TRBV5-4
CDR3nt: TGTGCCAGCAGCCTCTCCTCCATCCACGAGCAGTACTTC
CDR3aa: CASSLSSIHEQYF

j_gene: TRBJ2-7
abundance: NA
d_gene: TRBD2
v_gene: TRBV5-1
CDR3nt: TGCGCCAGCAGCTCACAAGCGGGAGGGCCCGACGAGCAGTACTTC
CDR3aa: CASSSQAGGPDEQYF

j_gene: TRBJ1-1
abundance: NA
d_gene: NA
v_gene: TRBV6-1
CDR3nt: TGTGCCAGCAGTGGATGGGGACTACCTAACACTGAAGCTTTCTTT
CDR3aa: CASSGWGLPNTEAFF

j_gene: TRBJ2-2
abundance: NA
d_gene: NA
v_gene: TRBV7-7
CDR3nt: TGTGCCAGCAGCCTAGCGCGTAACACCGGGGAGCTGTTTTTT
CDR3aa: CASSLARNTGELFF

j_gene: TRBJ2-5
abundance: NA
d_gene: NA
v_gene: TRBV5-1
CDR3nt: TGCGCCAGCAGCTGGACGGATACCCAGTACTTC
CDR3aa: CASSWTDTQYF

j_gene: TRBJ2-1
abundance: NA
d_gene: TRBD2
v_gene: TRBV30
CDR3nt: TGTGCCTGGAAAGACCCGGGACTAGATGGAAATGAGCAGTTCTTC
CDR3aa: CAWKDPGLDGNEQFF

j_gene: TRBJ1-2
abundance: NA
d_gene: NA
v_gene: TRBV5-1
CDR3nt: TGCGCCAGCAGCTTGGAGTCCAGCTTGTATGGCTACACCTTC
CDR3aa: CASSLESSLYGYTF

j_gene: TRBJ2-5
abundance: NA
d_gene: NA
v_gene: TRBV11-2
CDR3nt: TGTGCCAGCACGCCGCGGGCCCGGAGGGGAGAGCAGTACTTC
CDR3aa: CASTPRARRGEQYF

j_gene: TRBJ1-1
abundance: NA
d_gene: NA
v_gene: TRBV29-1
CDR3nt: TGCAGCGTTACATGGAACAGGCCCCGGAACACTGAAGCTTTCTTT
CDR3aa: CSVTWNRPRNTEAFF

j_gene: TRBJ1-2
abundance: NA
d_gene: TRBD1
v_gene: TRBV2
CDR3nt: TGTGCCAGCAGTGAACAGGGGGCGCGGTATGGCTACACCTTC
CDR3aa: CASSEQGARYGYTF

j_gene: TRBJ2-1
abundance: NA
d_gene: NA
v_gene: TRBV18
CDR3nt: TGTGCCAGCTCACCACCGAACGGGATCGCGTTTGATGAGCAGTTCTTC
CDR3aa: CASSPPNGIAFDEQFF

j_gene: TRBJ1-1
abundance: NA
d_gene: NA
v_gene: TRBV7-2
CDR3nt: TGTGCCAGCAGCTTCGGAGGGCGTGGGGACACTGAAGCTTTCTTT
CDR3aa: CASSFGGRGDTEAFF

j_gene: TRBJ2-1
abundance: NA
d_gene: TRBD2
v_gene: TRBV30
CDR3nt: TGTGCCTGGTGCAGCGGGGTTAATGGGGCGGAGCAGTTCTTC
CDR3aa: CAWCSGVNGAEQFF

j_gene: TRBJ2-1
abundance: NA
d_gene: NA
v_gene: TRBV7-3
CDR3nt: TGTGCCAGCAGCCTAACTGGGGGTTACAATGAGCAGTTCTTC
CDR3aa: CASSLTGGYNEQFF

j_gene: TRBJ1-2
abundance: few
d_gene: TRBD1
v_gene: TRBV28
CDR3nt: TGTGCCAGCAGTCCCCACCCCCGGACAGGATATGGCTACACCTTC
CDR3aa: CASSPHPRTGYGYTF